This TCR beta chain appears in the sequencing data of a study of shared clonotypes between healthy human individuals. Looking at the study overall: Used for every donor were three CD4 naive, three CD4 memory, two CD8 naive and one CD8 memory plate. Study-wide results and caveats: Rarefaction exposed incomplete sorted-subset sequencing despite large depth.

Only in-frame clones appear in the TCRdb table, and some are missing; sequencing was by immunoSEQ multiplex PCR. The sample carries over 1.4 million clones, about 96% recorded once. All the donors were Caucasian adults who lived in Nashville, Tennessee. About this clone: The antigen is unknown.

The J segment lost 4 bases and the V segment lost 4 bases, leaving 8 bases of the junction unmatched. The CDR3 is 15 amino acids. Per germline, CDR1 MDHEN and CDR2 SYDVKM. Sequencing was done on a sample of naive CD4+ T cells sorted from blood. The subset here: CD45RA+ positively selected. The chain employs TRBV28 and TRBJ2-5, with 8 positions matching TRBD1. The origin of this receptor is a man aged 25-45 years in good health. The CDR3: CASSSNQGARETQYF. CDR3 in DNA: TGTGCCAGCAGTTCCAACCAGGGGGCTCGAGAGACCCAGTACTTC.